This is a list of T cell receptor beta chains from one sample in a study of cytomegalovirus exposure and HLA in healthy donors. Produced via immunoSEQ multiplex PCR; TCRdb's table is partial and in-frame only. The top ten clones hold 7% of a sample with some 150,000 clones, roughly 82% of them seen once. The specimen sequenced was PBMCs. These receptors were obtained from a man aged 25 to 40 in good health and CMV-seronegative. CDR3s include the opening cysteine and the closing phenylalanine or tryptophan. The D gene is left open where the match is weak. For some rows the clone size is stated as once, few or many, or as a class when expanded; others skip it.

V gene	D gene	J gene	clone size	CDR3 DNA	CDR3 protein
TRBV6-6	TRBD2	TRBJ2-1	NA	TGTGCCAGCAGTTCGCCGGGACTAGCGGGGTATGAGCAGTTCTTC	CASSSPGLAGYEQFF
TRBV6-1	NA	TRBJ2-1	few	TGTGCCAGCAGTGAAGGCGGGGGCAGCTCCTACAATGAGCAGTTCTTC	CASSEGGGSSYNEQFF
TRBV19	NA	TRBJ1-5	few	TGTGCCAGTAGTAGGGGGGTCACGGTCGGCAATCAGCCCCAGCATTTT	CASSRGVTVGNQPQHF
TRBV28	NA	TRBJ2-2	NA	TGTGCCAGCAGTTTGTCCGGGACCGGGGAGCTGTTTTTT	CASSLSGTGELFF
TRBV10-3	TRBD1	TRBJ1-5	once	TGTGCCATCAGTGAGAAAGGACAGGGGATGAGCAATCAGCCCCAGCATTTT	CAISEKGQGMSNQPQHF
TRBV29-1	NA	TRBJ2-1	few	TGCAGCGTTCACGGTGGGGGGGCCGTCAATGAGCAGTTCTTC	CSVHGGGAVNEQFF
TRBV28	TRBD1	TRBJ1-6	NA	TGTGCCAGCAGCTTAGACAGGGTAGCGTCACCCCTCCACTTT	CASSLDRVASPLHF
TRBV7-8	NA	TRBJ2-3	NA	TGTGCCAGCAGCTCGACCACTATAGCAGATACGCAGTATTTT	CASSSTTIADTQYF
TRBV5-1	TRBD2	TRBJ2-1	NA	TGCGCCAGCAGCTTCGGCGGGAGGGGGAACAATGAGCAGTTCTTC	CASSFGGRGNNEQFF
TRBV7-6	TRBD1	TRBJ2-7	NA	TGTGCCAGCAGCGTGGACAGGGGGCCCTACGAGCAGTACTTC	CASSVDRGPYEQYF
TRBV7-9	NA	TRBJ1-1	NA	TGTGCCAGCAGCTTAGATCCGTGGGGGGGAGCTTTCTTT	CASSLDPWGGAFF
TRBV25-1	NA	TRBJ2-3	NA	TGTGCCAGCAGTGGGTCATCGGGGGGCCTAGACACAGATACGCAGTATTTT	CASSGSSGGLDTDTQYF
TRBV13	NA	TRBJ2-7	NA	TGTGCCAGCAGCTTGAGGATAAACCCCGAGAAGCAGTACTTC	CASSLRINPEKQYF
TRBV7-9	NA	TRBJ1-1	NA	TGTGCCAGCAGCCCAGCGACAGGCATGAACACTGAAGCTTTCTTT	CASSPATGMNTEAFF
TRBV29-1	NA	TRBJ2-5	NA	TGCAGCGTTGATCAGGCCCAAGAGACCCAGTACTTC	CSVDQAQETQYF
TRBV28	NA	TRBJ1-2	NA	TGTGCCAGCACCCCTTTAGGGGCCTATGGCTACACCTTC	CASTPLGAYGYTF
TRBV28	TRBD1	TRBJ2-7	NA	TGTGCCAGCAGTTCATGGGACAGGGGGGGATACGAGCAGTACTTC	CASSSWDRGGYEQYF
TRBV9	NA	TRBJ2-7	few	TGTGCCAGCAGCGTAGGACAGGCCGTCTCCTACGAGCAGTACTTC	CASSVGQAVSYEQYF
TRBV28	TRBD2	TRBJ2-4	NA	TGTGCCAGCAGTTTAGGGGGGGGTCGGGCTGCTGCCAAAAACAGTCAGTACTTC	CASSLGGGRAAAKNSQYF
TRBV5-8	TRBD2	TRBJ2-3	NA	TGTGCCAGCAGCCTTCCCGTGATAGCGGGTGGTTTAGATACGCAGTATTTT	CASSLPVIAGGLDTQYF
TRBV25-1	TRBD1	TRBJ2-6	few	TGTGCCACCAAAACAGGGGGCACTGGGGCCAACGTCCTGACTTTC	CATKTGGTGANVLTF
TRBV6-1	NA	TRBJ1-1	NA	TGTGCCAGCAGTGCCCCTGAGCTGAACACTGAAGCTTTCTTT	CASSAPELNTEAFF